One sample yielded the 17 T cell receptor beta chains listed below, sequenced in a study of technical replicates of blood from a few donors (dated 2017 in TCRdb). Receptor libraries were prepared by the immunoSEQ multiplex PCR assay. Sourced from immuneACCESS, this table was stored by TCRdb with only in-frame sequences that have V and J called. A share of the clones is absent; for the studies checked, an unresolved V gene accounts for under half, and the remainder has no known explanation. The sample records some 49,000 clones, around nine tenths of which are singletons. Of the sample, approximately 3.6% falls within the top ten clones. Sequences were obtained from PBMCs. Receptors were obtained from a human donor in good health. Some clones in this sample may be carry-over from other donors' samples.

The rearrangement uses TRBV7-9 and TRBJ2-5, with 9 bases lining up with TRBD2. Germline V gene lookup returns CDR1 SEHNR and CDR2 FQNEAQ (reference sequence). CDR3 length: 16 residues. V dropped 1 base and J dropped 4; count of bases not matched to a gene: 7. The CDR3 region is CASSLVWTSVGETQYF. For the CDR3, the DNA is TGTGCCAGCAGCTTAGTTTGGACTAGCGTCGGAGAGACCCAGTACTTC.

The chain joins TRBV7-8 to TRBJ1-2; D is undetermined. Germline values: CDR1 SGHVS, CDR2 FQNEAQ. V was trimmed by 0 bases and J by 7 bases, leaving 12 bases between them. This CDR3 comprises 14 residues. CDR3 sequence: CASSLAMAGRGYTF. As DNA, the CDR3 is TGTGCCAGCAGCTTAGCGATGGCAGGCCGTGGCTACACCTTC.

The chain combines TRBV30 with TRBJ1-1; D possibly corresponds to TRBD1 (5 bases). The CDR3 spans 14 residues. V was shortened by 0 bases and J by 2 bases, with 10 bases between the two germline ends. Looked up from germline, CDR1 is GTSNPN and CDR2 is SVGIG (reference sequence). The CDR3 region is CAWSVKGANTEAFF. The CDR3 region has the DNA TGTGCCTGGAGTGTTAAAGGGGCTAACACTGAAGCTTTCTTT.

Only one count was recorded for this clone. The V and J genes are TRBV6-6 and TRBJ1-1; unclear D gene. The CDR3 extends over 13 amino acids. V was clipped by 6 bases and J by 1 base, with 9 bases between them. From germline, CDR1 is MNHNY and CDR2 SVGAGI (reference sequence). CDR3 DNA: TGTGCCAGCAGAGAGGAGGGGAACACTGAAGCTTTCTTT. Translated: CASREEGNTEAFF.

CDR3 in DNA: TGTGCCAGCAGCCTTAGCGGGGTCCGCACAGATACGCAGTATTTT. Translated, it gives CASSLSGVRTDTQYF. This chain links TRBV9 with TRBJ2-3; 8 bases align to TRBD2. This CDR3 comprises 15 residues. Looked up from germline, CDR1 is SGDLS and CDR2 is YYNGEE. With 4 bases clipped from V and 1 base from J, the junction kept 5 bases outside the gene matches.

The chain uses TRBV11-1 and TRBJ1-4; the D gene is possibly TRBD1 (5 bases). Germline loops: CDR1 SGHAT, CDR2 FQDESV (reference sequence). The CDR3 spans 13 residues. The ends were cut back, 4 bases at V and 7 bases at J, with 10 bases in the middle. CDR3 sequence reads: CASSWGLGEKLFF. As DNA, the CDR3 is TGTGCCAGCAGCTGGGGACTAGGTGAAAAACTGTTTTTT.

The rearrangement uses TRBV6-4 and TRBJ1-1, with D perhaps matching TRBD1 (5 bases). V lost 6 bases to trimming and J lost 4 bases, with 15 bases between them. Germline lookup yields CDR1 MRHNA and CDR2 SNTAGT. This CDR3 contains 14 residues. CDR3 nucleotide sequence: TGTGCCAGCAGCGCTGAGGTAGGGGCCACTGAAGCTTTCTTT. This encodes CASSAEVGATEAFF.

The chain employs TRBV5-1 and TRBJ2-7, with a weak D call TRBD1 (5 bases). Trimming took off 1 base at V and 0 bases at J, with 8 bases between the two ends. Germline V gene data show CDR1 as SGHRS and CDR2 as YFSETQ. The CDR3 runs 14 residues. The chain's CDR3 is CASSLRQTSYEQYF. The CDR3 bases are TGCGCCAGCAGCTTGAGACAGACCTCCTACGAGCAGTACTTC.

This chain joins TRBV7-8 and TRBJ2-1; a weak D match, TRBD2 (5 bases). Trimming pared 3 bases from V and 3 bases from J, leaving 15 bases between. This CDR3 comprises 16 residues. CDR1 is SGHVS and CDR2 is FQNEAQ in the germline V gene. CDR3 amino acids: CASSFRRTSIYNEQFF. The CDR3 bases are TGTGCCAGCAGCTTCCGGAGGACTTCGATCTACAATGAGCAGTTCTTC.

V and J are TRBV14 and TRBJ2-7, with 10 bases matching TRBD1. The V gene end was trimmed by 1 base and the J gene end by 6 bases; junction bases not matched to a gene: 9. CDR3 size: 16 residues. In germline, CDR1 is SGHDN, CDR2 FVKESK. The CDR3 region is CASSQGRQGAFSEQYF. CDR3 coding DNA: TGTGCCAGCAGCCAAGGGAGACAGGGGGCGTTTTCCGAGCAGTACTTC.

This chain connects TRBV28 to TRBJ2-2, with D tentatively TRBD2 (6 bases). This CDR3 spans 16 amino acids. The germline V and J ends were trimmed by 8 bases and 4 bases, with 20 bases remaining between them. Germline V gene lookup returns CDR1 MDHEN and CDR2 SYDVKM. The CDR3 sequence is CASSPPRGRGTGELFF. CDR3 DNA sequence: TGTGCCAGCTCACCGCCGCGGGGCCGGGGCACCGGGGAGCTGTTTTTT.

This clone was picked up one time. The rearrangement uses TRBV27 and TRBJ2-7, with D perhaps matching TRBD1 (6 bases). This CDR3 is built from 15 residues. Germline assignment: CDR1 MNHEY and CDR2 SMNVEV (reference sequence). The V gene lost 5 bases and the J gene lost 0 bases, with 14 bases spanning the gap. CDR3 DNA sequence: TGTGCCAGCAGTACAATAGACAGGAGCTCCTACGAGCAGTACTTC. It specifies CASSTIDRSSYEQYF.

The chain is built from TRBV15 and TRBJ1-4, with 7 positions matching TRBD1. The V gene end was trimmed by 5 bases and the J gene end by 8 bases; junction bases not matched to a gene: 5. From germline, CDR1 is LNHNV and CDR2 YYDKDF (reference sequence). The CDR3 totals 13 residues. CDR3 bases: TGTGCCACCAGCGGGACAGAAACCGAAAAACTGTTTTTT. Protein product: CATSGTETEKLFF.

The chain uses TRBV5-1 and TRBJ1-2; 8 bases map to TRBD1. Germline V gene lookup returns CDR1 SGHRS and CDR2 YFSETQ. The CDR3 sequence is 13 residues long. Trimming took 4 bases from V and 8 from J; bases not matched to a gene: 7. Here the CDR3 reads CASSPRGQGGYTF. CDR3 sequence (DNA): TGCGCCAGCAGCCCTCGCGGACAGGGAGGCTACACCTTC. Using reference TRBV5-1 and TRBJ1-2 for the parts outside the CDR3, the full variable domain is KAGVTQTPRYLIKTRGQQVTLSCSPISGHRSVSWYQQTPGQGLQFLFEYFSETQRNKGNFPGRFSGRQFSNSRSEMNVSTLELGDSALYLCASSPRGQGGYTFGSGTRLTVV.

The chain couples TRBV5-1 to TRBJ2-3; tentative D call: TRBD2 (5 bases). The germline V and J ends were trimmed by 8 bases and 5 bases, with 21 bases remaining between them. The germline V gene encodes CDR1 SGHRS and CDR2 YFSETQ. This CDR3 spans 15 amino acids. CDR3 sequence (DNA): TGCGCCAGTGAACGAGGAGGACCTAGAGGAGATACGCAGTATTTT. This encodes CASERGGPRGDTQYF.

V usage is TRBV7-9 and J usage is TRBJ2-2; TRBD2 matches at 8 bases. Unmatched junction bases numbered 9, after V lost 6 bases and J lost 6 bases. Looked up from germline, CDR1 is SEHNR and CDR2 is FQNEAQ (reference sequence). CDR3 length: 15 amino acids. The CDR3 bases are TGTGCCAGCAGTTCTACAGCGGGAGTCGCCGGGGAGCTGTTTTTT. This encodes CASSSTAGVAGELFF.

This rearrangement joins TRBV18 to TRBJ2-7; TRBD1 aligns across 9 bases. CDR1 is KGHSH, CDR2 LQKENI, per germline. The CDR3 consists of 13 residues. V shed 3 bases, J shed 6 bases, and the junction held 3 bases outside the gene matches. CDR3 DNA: TGTGCCAGCTCACCTGGGACAGGGCGCGAGCAGTACTTC. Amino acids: CASSPGTGREQYF.